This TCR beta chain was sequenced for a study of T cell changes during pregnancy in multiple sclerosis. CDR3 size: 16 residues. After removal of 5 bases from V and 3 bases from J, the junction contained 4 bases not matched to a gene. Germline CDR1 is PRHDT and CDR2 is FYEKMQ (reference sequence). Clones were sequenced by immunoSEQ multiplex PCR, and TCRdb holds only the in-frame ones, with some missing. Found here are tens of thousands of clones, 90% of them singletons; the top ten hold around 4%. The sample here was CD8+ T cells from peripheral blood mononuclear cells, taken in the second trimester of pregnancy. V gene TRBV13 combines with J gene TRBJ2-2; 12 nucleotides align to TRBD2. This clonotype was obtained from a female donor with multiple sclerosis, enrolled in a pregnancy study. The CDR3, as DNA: TGTGCCAGCAGCGAAAGGACTAGCGGGGACACCGGGGAGCTGTTTTTT. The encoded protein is CASSERTSGDTGELFF.